The 27 T cell receptor beta chains presented below share a single source sample, sequenced in a study of blood T cell repertoires in COVID-19. Generated by immunoSEQ multiplex PCR, the TCRdb table keeps only in-frame clones and is missing some. The top ten clones hold less than 6.5% of a sample with 150,000 to 200,000 clones, roughly 85% of them seen once. Sequencing was carried out using peripheral blood. These receptors came from a human donor in a cohort sampled during active COVID-19.

CDR3 loop: CASSLGAYTEAFF. In nucleotides, the CDR3 is TGTGCCAGCAGTTTAGGGGCGTACACTGAAGCTTTCTTT. The rearrangement links TRBV28 to TRBJ1-1; D perhaps matches TRBD1 (5 bases). Trimming left V 2 bases short and J 3 bases short, with 7 bases between. The CDR3 spans 13 residues. The germline gives CDR1 MDHEN, CDR2 SYDVKM.

In its sample, this clone was seen once. This sequence joins TRBV2 and TRBJ1-1; D not resolved. V lost 11 bases and J lost 4, with 11 bases in between. Germline V gives CDR1 SNHLY, CDR2 FYNNEI. The CDR3 totals 11 residues. The CDR3 region has the DNA TGTGCCTGGGTTAGGAGCACTGAAGCTTTCTTT. Residues: CAWVRSTEAFF.

The V and J genes are TRBV28 and TRBJ1-1, with D tentatively TRBD1 (6 bases). The CDR3 spans 14 residues. V lost 6 bases to trimming and J lost 4 bases, with 15 bases between them. Per the germline V gene, CDR1 is MDHEN and CDR2 is SYDVKM. The CDR3, as DNA: TGTGCCAGCAGGCCGACAGGAGAGGGCACTGAAGCTTTCTTT. Amino acid sequence: CASRPTGEGTEAFF.

The V call is TRBV27, the J call TRBJ1-1; 8 bases map to TRBD1. The junction had 9 bases not matched to a gene; V was cut back by 5 bases and J by 4 bases. The CDR3 is 15 amino acids. The V gene's germline CDR1 is MNHEY and CDR2 SMNVEV (reference sequence). For the CDR3, the DNA is TGTGCCAGCAGTCCCTACCCAGGGGGCGGCACTGAAGCTTTCTTT. Translated, it gives CASSPYPGGGTEAFF.

The rearrangement uses TRBV7-8 and TRBJ2-7; TRBD1 matches at 8 bases. The trim removed 5 bases at V and 6 bases at J, leaving 12 bases unmatched. The germline CDR1 and CDR2 sequences are SGHVS and FQNEAQ. The CDR3 is 15 amino acids. The CDR3 region is CASSLRQGMFTEQYF. The CDR3 DNA follows: TGTGCCAGCAGCCTCCGACAGGGGATGTTCACCGAGCAGTACTTC.

The chain uses TRBV11-3 and TRBJ2-3; TRBD2 might be the D (5 bases). This CDR3 is 18 amino acids long. The germline V gene has CDR1 SGHNT and CDR2 YENEEA. V lost 5 bases and J lost 6, with 27 bases in between. CDR3: CASSPTKDTQHPFDTQYF. The DNA for the CDR3 is TGTGCCAGCAGCCCGACTAAAGATACGCAGCATCCTTTCGATACGCAGTATTTT.

This clone has only a few counts. V and J are TRBV4-1 and TRBJ2-2; no definite D call. The germline V gene encodes CDR1 MGHRA and CDR2 YSYEKL. V lost 0 bases and J 4 bases, leaving 6 bases between the germline ends. This CDR3 spans 14 amino acids. DNA for the CDR3: TGCGCCAGCAGCCAAGATCTCCCCACCGGGGAGCTGTTTTTT. This codes for CASSQDLPTGELFF.

V is TRBV6-5 and J is TRBJ2-7; 9 bases align to TRBD1. CDR3 size: 14 residues. Germline CDR1 and CDR2: MNHEY and SVGAGI. The trim removed 3 bases at V and 6 bases at J, leaving 6 bases unmatched. In DNA, the CDR3 is TGTGCCAGCAGTTATGGACAGGGGATAGTCGAGCAGTACTTC. This encodes CASSYGQGIVEQYF.

The V and J genes are TRBV13 and TRBJ2-1; 10 bases agree with TRBD2. V dropped 5 bases and J dropped 1; count of bases not matched to a gene: 20. The CDR3 sequence is 21 residues long. Germline V gene data show CDR1 as PRHDT and CDR2 as FYEKMQ (reference sequence). In nucleotides, the CDR3 is TGTGCCAGCAGCCCCCGGCTAGCGGGAGTAGTGGGTAGGACGTCCTACAATGAGCAGTTCTTC. It is translated as CASSPRLAGVVGRTSYNEQFF.

The chain joins TRBV6-2 or TRBV6-3 to TRBJ2-3, with a weak D call TRBD1 (5 bases). The germline V gene has CDR1 MNHEY and CDR2 SVGEGT. Trimming cost V 6 bases and J 1 base, with 17 bases left between them. The CDR3 contains 16 residues. CDR3 loop: CASSLSGAYGTDTQYF. CDR3 nucleotide sequence: TGTGCCAGCAGCCTGAGTGGGGCTTACGGCACAGATACGCAGTATTTT.

V is TRBV30 and J is TRBJ2-1; 11 bases are a match to TRBD2. V shed 7 bases and J 10 bases; nucleotides not matched to a gene: 15. CDR1 is GTSNPN and CDR2 is SVGIG in the germline V gene (reference sequence). The CDR3 loop spans 15 amino acids. CDR3 sequence: CAFTRGLAVMGEQFF. The DNA of the CDR3 is TGTGCCTTCACTCGGGGACTAGCGGTTATGGGGGAGCAGTTCTTC. Complete variable domain (other parts from reference TRBV30 and TRBJ2-1): SQTIHQWPATLVQPVGSPLSLECTVEGTSNPNLYWYRQAAGRGLQLLFYSVGIGQISSEVPQNLSASRPQDRQFILSSKKLLLSDSGFYLCAFTRGLAVMGEQFFGPGTRLTVL.

The chain has TRBV27 and TRBJ2-1, with 9 bases aligning to TRBD2. J was trimmed by 1 base and V by 6 bases; bases with no gene match: 10. Germline V gives CDR1 MNHEY, CDR2 SMNVEV (reference sequence). The CDR3 has 17 amino acids. CDR3 sequence: CASSDLRAGGSYNEQFF. Here the CDR3 DNA reads TGTGCCAGCAGCGACCTGAGGGCGGGAGGGTCCTACAATGAGCAGTTCTTC.

The rearrangement links TRBV6-6 to TRBJ2-5; the D gene is possibly TRBD2 (6 bases). Germline lookup yields CDR1 MNHNY and CDR2 SVGAGI (reference sequence). The V end lost 8 bases, the J end lost 5 bases, and 12 bases lay between the germline ends. There are 12 residues in the CDR3. For the CDR3, the DNA is TGTGCCAGCGCCGGTGGGGGGGAGACCCAGTACTTC. Its translation: CASAGGGETQYF.

This chain connects TRBV18 to TRBJ1-2; D possibly corresponds to TRBD1 (5 bases). There are 13 residues in the CDR3. CDR1 and CDR2 from the germline V gene are KGHSH and LQKENI. V lost 2 bases and J lost 6, with 10 bases in between. The CDR3 loop is CASSPEQGDGYTF. Written as DNA, the CDR3 is TGTGCCAGCTCACCAGAGCAGGGTGATGGCTACACCTTC.

This clone was observed a handful of times. The chain couples TRBV13 to TRBJ2-2; D might be TRBD1 (6 bases). The CDR3 sequence is 16 residues long. CDR1 PRHDT and CDR2 FYEKMQ come from the germline V gene (reference sequence). V lost 5 bases to trimming and J lost 1 base, with 14 bases between them. DNA of the CDR3: TGTGCCAGCAGCCTCCCCTTGACAGGGAACACCGGGGAGCTGTTTTTT. The encoded protein is CASSLPLTGNTGELFF. The whole variable domain, filled in from reference TRBV13 and TRBJ2-2, reads AAGVIQSPRHLIKEKRETATLKCYPIPRHDTVYWYQQGPGQDPQFLISFYEKMQSDKGSIPDRFSAQQFSDYHSELNMSSLELGDSALYFCASSLPLTGNTGELFFGEGSRLTVL.

This clone was detected only a few times. The rearrangement joins TRBV15 to TRBJ1-1; 8 bases match TRBD1. The J segment lost 10 bases and the V segment lost 3 bases, leaving 10 bases of the junction unmatched. Per the germline V gene, CDR1 is LNHNV and CDR2 is YYDKDF (reference sequence). The CDR3 totals 14 residues. The CDR3 region has the DNA TGTGCCACCAGCAGGGTGGACAGGGCGAGTGGAGCTTTCTTT. Amino acids: CATSRVDRASGAFF.

This clone was found once. V is TRBV3-1 (or the pseudogene TRBV3-2) and J is TRBJ2-7; D is unresolved. The CDR3 is made up of 15 amino acids. Germline V gene data show CDR1 as LGHDT and CDR2 as YNNKEL (reference sequence). Deletions cut 1 base from V and 6 bases from J, with 16 bases between. CDR3 nucleotides: TGTGCCAGCAGCCAAGCATTCGGTCCCTCCGTCGAGCAGTACTTC. Its protein is CASSQAFGPSVEQYF.

The V and J genes are TRBV6-5 and TRBJ1-5, with TRBD1 matching over 7 bases. Germline assignment: CDR1 MNHEY and CDR2 SVGAGI. The J segment lost 2 bases and the V segment lost 6 bases, leaving 7 bases of the junction unmatched. The CDR3 is made up of 15 amino acids. CDR3 sequence reads: CASSKSGQGNQPQHF. The DNA of the CDR3 is TGTGCCAGCAGCAAGTCCGGACAGGGCAATCAGCCCCAGCATTTT.

CDR3 in DNA: TGTGCCAGTAGTATCGCGACAGAAGGCAATGAGCAGTTCTTC. As protein: CASSIATEGNEQFF. The chain is built from TRBV19 and TRBJ2-1, with D possibly being TRBD1 (5 bases). V lost 3 bases and J lost 6, with 12 bases in between. The CDR3 has 14 residues. Germline V CDR1 and CDR2: LNHDA, SQIVND (reference sequence).

The chain carries TRBV6-5 and TRBJ2-2; a possible D gene is TRBD2 (6 bases). Germline assignment: CDR1 MNHEY and CDR2 SVGAGI. This CDR3 has 16 amino acids. Deletions cut 0 bases from V and 5 bases from J, with 13 bases between. The CDR3 protein is CASSYSHGSGTGELFF. The CDR3, as DNA: TGTGCCAGCAGTTACTCTCACGGGAGTGGGACCGGGGAGCTGTTTTTT.

The chain joins TRBV7-3 to TRBJ2-7; possibly TRBD2 for D (6 bases). Germline V gives CDR1 SGHTA, CDR2 FQGTGA. Between the trimmed V and J ends, which lost 5 bases and 6 bases, there was a span of 17 bases. The CDR3 totals 14 residues. CDR3 amino acids: CASSPGAGSGEQYF. DNA of the CDR3: TGTGCCAGCAGCCCCGGGGCGGGGTCGGGCGAGCAGTACTTC.

The chain joins TRBV12-3 or TRBV12-4 to TRBJ2-5; a possible D gene is TRBD1 (5 bases). V lost 4 bases and J lost 4, with 10 bases in between. This CDR3 contains 13 residues. The CDR3 nucleotides are TGTGCCAGCAGTTACCCAGGGCTAGAGACCCAGTACTTC. Translation: CASSYPGLETQYF.

The chain links TRBV2 to TRBJ1-1, with D possibly matching TRBD1 (5 bases). The CDR3 has 13 amino acids. V lost 7 bases to trimming and J lost 6 bases, with 15 bases between them. In germline, CDR1 is SNHLY, CDR2 FYNNEI. The CDR3 DNA reads as TGTGCCAGCAATTGGCAGGGTGACGCTGAAGCTTTCTTT. Amino acid sequence: CASNWQGDAEAFF.

The V gene is TRBV5-1, the J gene TRBJ2-6; perhaps TRBD1 as D (6 bases). The germline CDR1 and CDR2 sequences are SGHRS and YFSETQ. With 3 bases removed from V and 0 bases from J, the gap between germline ends came to 10 bases. The CDR3 spans 16 residues. In nucleotides, the CDR3 is TGCGCCAGCAGCTCAACAGGGAGCTCTGGGGCCAACGTCCTGACTTTC. As protein: CASSSTGSSGANVLTF.

The V gene is TRBV19, the J gene TRBJ2-1, with TRBD2 identical over 9 bases. The J segment lost 4 bases and the V segment lost 5 bases, leaving 9 bases of the junction unmatched. The CDR3 is 16 amino acids. Germline CDR1 is LNHDA and CDR2 is SQIVND (reference sequence). CDR3 bases: TGTGCCAGTAGTCCCCGTAGAGCGGGGGGATACAATGAGCAGTTCTTC. Encoded protein: CASSPRRAGGYNEQFF.

The chain has TRBV14 and TRBJ1-5, with 11 nucleotides matching TRBD1. The CDR3 extends over 14 amino acids. V trimming: 5 bases; J trimming: 6 bases; junction bases outside the gene matches: 3. The germline V gene encodes CDR1 SGHDN and CDR2 FVKESK. In nucleotides, the CDR3 is TGTGCCAGCAGCGGACAGGGGGCGGGTCAGCCCCAGCATTTT. It is translated as CASSGQGAGQPQHF.

The chain couples TRBV6-5 to TRBJ1-1; D is perhaps TRBD1 (6 bases). The V gene's germline CDR1 is MNHEY and CDR2 SVGAGI. CDR3 length: 12 amino acids. The V gene lost 7 bases and the J gene lost 1 base, with 7 bases spanning the gap. The CDR3 spells CASTQGNTEAFF. CDR3 sequence (DNA): TGTGCCAGCACACAGGGGAACACTGAAGCTTTCTTT.